The next 13 T cell receptor beta chains were all read from a single sample in a study of Graves' ophthalmopathy and Graves' hyperthyroidism. Transcripts of RNA were the source for amplifying TCR beta CDR3 regions. Investigators did first-round RT-PCR with HTBI primers, then second-round multiplex PCR. A single record per CDR3 protein comes from TCRdb applying MiXCR to the multiplex PCR reads. The sample has under 400,000 distinct CDR3 sequences; 15% to 20% are singletons. Specimen: peripheral blood. The receptors were gathered from an adult man with Graves' ophthalmopathy.

This clonotype was picked up many times. The chain couples TRBV11-1 to TRBJ2-7; tentative D call: TRBD2 (6 bases). V was clipped by 2 bases and J by 0 bases, with 20 bases between them. This CDR3 has 18 amino acids. Germline loops: CDR1 SGHAT, CDR2 FQDESV (reference sequence). The CDR3 region is CASSLQLSRGLSSYEQYF. The CDR3, as DNA: TGTGCCAGCAGCTTACAGTTGTCCAGAGGACTAAGCTCCTACGAGCAGTACTTC.

This clonotype was detected many times. The rearrangement uses TRBV4-3 and TRBJ1-6; 12 bases map to TRBD1. Trimming cost V 0 bases and J 9 bases; bases outside gene matches: 9. In germline, CDR1 is LGHNA, CDR2 YSLEER. CDR3 length equals 18 residues. The CDR3 loop reads CASSQDFLGQGASSPLHF. The CDR3 DNA reads as TGCGCCAGCAGCCAAGATTTTCTGGGACAGGGGGCTTCTTCACCCCTCCACTTT.

This chain links TRBV3-1 with TRBJ1-1, with a weak D call TRBD1 (6 bases). Trimming left V 3 bases short and J 3 bases short, with 11 bases between. Germline V lookup: CDR1 LGHDT, CDR2 YNNKEL (reference sequence). This CDR3 is built from 14 residues. The CDR3 bases are TGTGCCAGCAGCCATGGGGGCCCGGACACTGAAGCTTTCTTT. Its protein product is CASSHGGPDTEAFF.

This clonotype was seen many times. The V gene is TRBV6-1, the J gene TRBJ1-5; the D gene is possibly TRBD1 (6 bases). CDR3 length: 15 residues. The V and J ends lost 7 bases and 1 base respectively, with 14 bases between them. Germline V gives CDR1 MNHNS, CDR2 SASEGT. The CDR3 sequence is CASTPTGNSNQPQHF. CDR3 nucleotides: TGTGCCAGCACCCCAACAGGGAACAGCAATCAGCCCCAGCATTTT.

This clonotype was recorded at least ten times. This rearrangement joins TRBV5-1 to TRBJ2-7; D might be TRBD1 (6 bases). Germline V gives CDR1 SGHRS, CDR2 YFSETQ. The CDR3 extends over 14 amino acids. Trimming left V 1 base short and J 4 bases short, with 12 bases between. The CDR3 coding sequence is TGCGCCAGCAGCTTGTTTGGGGGCGGTTACGAGCAGTACTTC. Translated, it gives CASSLFGGGYEQYF.

This clonotype was recorded many times. The V gene is TRBV28, the J gene TRBJ2-2; D is uncertain. The CDR3 covers 13 residues. The germline V and J ends were trimmed by 10 bases and 0 bases, with 9 bases remaining between them. Looked up from germline, CDR1 is MDHEN and CDR2 is SYDVKM. The chain's CDR3 is CATRDTNTGELFF. As DNA, the CDR3 is TGTGCCACGAGAGACACGAACACCGGGGAGCTGTTTTTT.

In its sample, this clonotype was seen many times. The chain uses TRBV6-1 and TRBJ2-5, with TRBD2 identical over 9 bases. Germline V lookup: CDR1 MNHNS, CDR2 SASEGT. V lost 6 bases and J lost 0; bases outside the gene matches: 2. The CDR3 extends over 14 amino acids. This CDR3 reads CASSAGGDQETQYF. For the CDR3, the DNA is TGTGCCAGCAGCGCGGGAGGGGACCAAGAGACCCAGTACTTC.

The table lists this clonotype with many counts. V gene TRBV6-5 combines with J gene TRBJ2-5; D may be TRBD1 or TRBD2 (5 bases each). The germline V gene has CDR1 MNHEY and CDR2 SVGAGI. Trimming removed 2 bases from V and 1 base from J, with 11 bases in between. This CDR3 comprises 15 residues. The CDR3 here is CASSYPGTAQETQYF. In nucleotides, the CDR3 is TGTGCCAGCAGTTACCCGGGGACGGCCCAAGAGACCCAGTACTTC.

The table lists this clonotype with a few counts. This rearrangement joins TRBV9 to TRBJ1-1, with D perhaps matching TRBD1 (6 bases). The germline V gene has CDR1 SGDLS and CDR2 YYNGEE. The CDR3 is 17 amino acids. V was pared by 6 bases and J by 0 bases, with 21 bases between. CDR3 protein: CASTGGPGAPMNTEAFF. As DNA, the CDR3 is TGTGCCAGCACCGGGGGCCCTGGGGCGCCCATGAACACTGAAGCTTTCTTT.

The genes are TRBV18 and TRBJ2-7, with 10 bases fitting TRBD1. V lost 3 bases, J lost 6 bases, and 5 bases stayed unmatched. The CDR3 is 14 amino acids. Germline loops: CDR1 KGHSH, CDR2 LQKENI. The CDR3 loop reads CASSPGTGVVEQYF. In nucleotides, the CDR3 is TGTGCCAGCTCACCCGGGACAGGGGTAGTCGAGCAGTACTTC.

The rearrangement links TRBV5-1 to TRBJ2-5; 7 bases line up with TRBD2. The CDR3 is 15 residues long. From germline, CDR1 is SGHRS and CDR2 YFSETQ. With V trimmed by 0 bases and J by 0 bases, 2 bases remained unmatched. This CDR3 reads CASSLGRGNQETQYF. CDR3 DNA sequence: TGCGCCAGCAGCTTGGGGCGGGGGAACCAAGAGACCCAGTACTTC.

This clonotype was observed at least ten times. The CDR3 here is CASSPLRGRGTYF. The CDR3 DNA follows: TGTGCCAGCAGCCCCCTAAGGGGACGGGGGACGTACTTC. The chain carries TRBV6-5 and TRBJ2-7; possible D gene TRBD2, 6 bases. The CDR3 sequence is 13 residues long. V lost 6 bases and J 12 bases, leaving 21 bases between the germline ends. The germline CDR1 and CDR2 sequences are MNHEY and SVGAGI.

This clonotype appeared many times. The rearrangement joins TRBV20-1 to TRBJ1-3; D call uncertain. The CDR3 covers 15 residues. Germline lookup yields CDR1 DFQATT and CDR2 SNEGSKA (reference sequence). V was pared by 4 bases and J by 0 bases, with 13 bases between. CDR3 sequence: CSAKSPAASGNTIYF. The CDR3 nucleotides read TGCAGTGCTAAATCTCCGGCAGCCTCTGGAAACACCATATATTTT.